The present T cell receptor (beta chain) was sequenced within a study of cytomegalovirus exposure and HLA in healthy donors. Germline lookup yields CDR1 MNHNS and CDR2 SASEGT. This CDR3 region has 15 residues. V trimming: 2 bases; J trimming: 4 bases; junction bases outside the gene matches: 4. Produced via immunoSEQ multiplex PCR; TCRdb's table is partial and in-frame only. This sample has about 130,000 clones, with roughly 87% found just once. Findings of the study overall: According to a later analysis, TCR clusters from the first cohort tended to co-occur in the 110 or so validation repertoires. A few chains tied to CMV proved CMV antigen-specific in vitro.

A word on this clone: As yet, its antigen is unknown.

Among the 100 to 150 subjects of the validation cohort, separate from the approximately 660-subject first cohort, were the donors. The sample comprised PBMCs. The rearrangement links TRBV6-1 to TRBJ2-5; 10 bases map to TRBD1. This clonotype was obtained from a woman younger than 35 in good health and CMV-seronegative. Written as DNA, the CDR3 is TGTGCCAGCAGTGAACTGTGGACAGGGGGAGAGACCCAGTACTTC. As protein: CASSELWTGGETQYF.